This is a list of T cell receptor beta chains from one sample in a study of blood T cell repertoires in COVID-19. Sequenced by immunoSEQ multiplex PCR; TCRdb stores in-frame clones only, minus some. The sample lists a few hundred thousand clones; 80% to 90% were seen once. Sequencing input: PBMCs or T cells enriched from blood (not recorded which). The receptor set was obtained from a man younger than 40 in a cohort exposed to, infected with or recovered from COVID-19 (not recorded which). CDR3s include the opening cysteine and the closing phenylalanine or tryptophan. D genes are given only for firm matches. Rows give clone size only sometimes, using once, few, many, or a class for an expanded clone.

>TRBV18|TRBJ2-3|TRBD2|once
CASSALAARGDTQYF
TGTGCCAGCTCAGCTCTAGCGGCCCGCGGAGATACGCAGTATTTT
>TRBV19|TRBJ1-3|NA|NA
CASSLVKSLSGNTIYF
TGTGCCAGTAGTCTGGTCAAAAGCCTCTCTGGAAACACCATATATTTT
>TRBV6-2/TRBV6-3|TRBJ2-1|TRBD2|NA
CASSSASGNRHNEQFF
TGTGCCAGCAGTTCCGCTAGCGGGAACAGACACAATGAGCAGTTCTTC
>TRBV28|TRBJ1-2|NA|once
CASDAGILRGYTF
TGTGCCAGCGACGCGGGGATTTTAAGGGGCTACACCTTC
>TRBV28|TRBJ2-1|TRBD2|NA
CAGGLAGGRRVSYNEQFF
TGTGCCGGGGGACTAGCGGGAGGGCGGAGAGTCTCCTACAATGAGCAGTTCTTC
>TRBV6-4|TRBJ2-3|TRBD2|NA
CASSAGLVTDTQYF
TGTGCCAGCAGTGCGGGACTAGTAACAGATACGCAGTATTTT
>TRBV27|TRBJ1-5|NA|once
CASSLSQVQPQHF
TGTGCCAGCAGTTTATCGCAGGTTCAGCCCCAGCATTTT
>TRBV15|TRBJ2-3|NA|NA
CATSRAGDGTDTQYF
TGTGCCACCAGCAGGGCAGGGGATGGCACAGATACGCAGTATTTT
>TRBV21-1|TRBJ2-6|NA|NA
CASSKRRGLAGETGANVLTF
TGTGCCAGCAGCAAACGACGTGGACTAGCGGGAGAAACTGGGGCCAACGTCCTGACTTTC
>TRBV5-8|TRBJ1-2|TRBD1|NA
CASSEIGTGRRGYTF
TGTGCCAGCAGCGAAATAGGGACAGGGAGGCGCGGCTACACCTTC
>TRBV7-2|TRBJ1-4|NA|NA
CASSISWAGSEKLFF
TGTGCCAGCAGCATTAGTTGGGCTGGATCTGAAAAACTGTTTTTT
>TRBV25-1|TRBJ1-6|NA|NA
CASSEKGVHNSPLHF
TGTGCCAGCAGTGAGAAGGGGGTTCATAATTCACCCCTCCACTTT
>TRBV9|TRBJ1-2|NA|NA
CASSVDSRTDYGYTF
TGTGCCAGCAGCGTAGACTCTCGGACAGACTATGGCTACACCTTC
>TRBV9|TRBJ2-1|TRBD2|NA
CASSVGNSGTSGRAQFF
TGTGCCAGCAGCGTAGGAAATTCTGGGACTAGCGGGAGGGCTCAGTTCTTC
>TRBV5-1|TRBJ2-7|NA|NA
CASSLGTSSGEQYF
TGCGCCAGCAGCTTAGGGACTTCGTCCGGTGAGCAGTACTTC
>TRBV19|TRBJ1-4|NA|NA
CASSTLIPGTRNRLGDEKLFF
TGTGCCAGTAGTACTTTAATACCCGGGACAAGGAATCGATTGGGAGATGAAAAACTGTTTTTT
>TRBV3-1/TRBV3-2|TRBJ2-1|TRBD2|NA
CASSLGTSGSRGNEQFF
TGTGCCAGCAGCCTAGGGACTAGCGGGAGTAGGGGCAATGAGCAGTTCTTC
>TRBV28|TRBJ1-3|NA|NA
CATGTSGNTIYF
TGTGCCACCGGGACTTCTGGAAACACCATATATTTT
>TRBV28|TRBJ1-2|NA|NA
CASRSQGAGYGYTF
TGTGCCAGCAGATCACAGGGAGCTGGCTATGGCTACACCTTC
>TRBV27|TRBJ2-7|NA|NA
CASKTAYEQYF
TGTGCCAGCAAGACTGCCTACGAGCAGTACTTC
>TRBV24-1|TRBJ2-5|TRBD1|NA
CATSDPSPGGRETQYF
TGTGCCACCAGTGACCCTTCGCCAGGGGGCAGGGAGACCCAGTACTTC
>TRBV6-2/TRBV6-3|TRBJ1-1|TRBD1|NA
CASSQHGQGRGAFF
TGTGCCAGCAGCCAACATGGACAGGGGCGGGGAGCTTTCTTT
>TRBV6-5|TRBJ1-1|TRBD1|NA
CASRTTGENTEAFF
TGTGCCAGCAGAACGACAGGGGAAAACACTGAAGCTTTCTTT
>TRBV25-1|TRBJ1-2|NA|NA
CASSVAAGNKGYTF
TGTGCCAGCAGTGTGGCGGCAGGGAATAAAGGCTACACCTTC
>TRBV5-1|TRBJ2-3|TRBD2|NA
CASSFPTSGSLASTDTQYF
TGCGCCAGCAGCTTCCCGACTAGCGGGAGTCTAGCGAGCACAGATACGCAGTATTTT
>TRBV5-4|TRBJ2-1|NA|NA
CASSLQGTYNEQFF
TGTGCCAGCAGCTTGCAGGGGACCTACAATGAGCAGTTCTTC
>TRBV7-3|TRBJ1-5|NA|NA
CASFTRGGSNQPQHF
TGTGCCAGTTTTACAAGGGGGGGTAGCAATCAGCCCCAGCATTTT
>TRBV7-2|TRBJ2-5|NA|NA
CASSRQKQRQETQYF
TGTGCCAGCAGCAGACAGAAACAGAGACAAGAGACCCAGTACTTC
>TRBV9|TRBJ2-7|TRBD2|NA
CASSVTSGSFNEQYF
TGTGCCAGCAGCGTAACTAGCGGGAGTTTCAACGAGCAGTACTTC
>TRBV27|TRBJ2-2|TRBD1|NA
CASSATGVPGELFF
TGTGCCAGCAGTGCAACAGGGGTCCCCGGGGAGCTGTTTTTT
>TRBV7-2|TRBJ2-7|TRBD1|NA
CASSMQPGQGYEQYF
TGTGCCAGCAGCATGCAACCGGGACAGGGGTACGAGCAGTACTTC
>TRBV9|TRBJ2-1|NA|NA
CASSIPGDEQFF
TGTGCCAGCAGCATACCGGGGGATGAGCAGTTCTTC
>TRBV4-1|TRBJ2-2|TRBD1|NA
CASSEGQGGIGELFF
TGCGCCAGCAGCGAGGGACAGGGGGGAATCGGGGAGCTGTTTTTT
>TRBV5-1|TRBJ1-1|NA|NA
CASSLDGGMEAFF
TGCGCCAGCAGCTTGGATGGCGGAATGGAAGCTTTCTTT
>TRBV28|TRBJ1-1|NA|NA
CASNSPGEAFF
TGTGCCAGCAACAGCCCAGGCGAAGCTTTCTTT
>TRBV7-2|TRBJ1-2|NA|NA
CASSLAPYYGYTF
TGTGCCAGCAGCTTAGCCCCGTACTATGGCTACACCTTC
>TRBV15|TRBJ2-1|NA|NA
CATSWATRSSYNEQFF
TGTGCCACCAGCTGGGCGACTAGGAGCTCCTACAATGAGCAGTTCTTC
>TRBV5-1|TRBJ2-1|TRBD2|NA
CASSFKTSGTGEQFF
TGCGCCAGCAGCTTTAAGACTAGCGGGACCGGTGAGCAGTTCTTC
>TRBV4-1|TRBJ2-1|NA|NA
CASSQALAHNEQFF
TGCGCCAGCAGCCAAGCGCTAGCGCACAATGAGCAGTTCTTC
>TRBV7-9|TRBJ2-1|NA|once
CASSPTLSSYNEQFF
TGTGCCAGCAGCCCAACGCTGAGCTCCTACAATGAGCAGTTCTTC
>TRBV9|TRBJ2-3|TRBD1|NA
CASSVVGTGGPDTQYF
TGTGCCAGCAGCGTAGTTGGGACAGGGGGTCCCGATACGCAGTATTTT
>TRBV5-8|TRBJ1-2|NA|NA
CASTFIPRGYTF
TGTGCCAGCACCTTTATCCCCAGGGGCTACACCTTC
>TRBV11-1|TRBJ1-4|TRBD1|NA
CASSFDRAGNEKLFF
TGTGCCAGCAGCTTCGACAGGGCGGGAAATGAAAAACTGTTTTTT
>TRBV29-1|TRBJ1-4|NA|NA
CSVLGGDNEKLFF
TGCAGCGTTCTAGGGGGGGATAATGAAAAACTGTTTTTT
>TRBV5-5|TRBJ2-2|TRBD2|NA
CASGNPSGSGTGELFF
TGTGCCAGCGGAAACCCTAGCGGGAGTGGGACCGGGGAGCTGTTTTTT
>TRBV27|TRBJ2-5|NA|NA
CASSGWGSGKETQYF
TGTGCCAGCAGTGGCTGGGGTAGCGGCAAAGAGACCCAGTACTTC
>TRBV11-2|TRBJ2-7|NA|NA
CASSLGTAEQYF
TGTGCCAGCAGCTTAGGAACAGCCGAGCAGTACTTC
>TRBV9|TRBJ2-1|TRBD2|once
CASRREGINNEQFF
TGTGCCAGCAGGCGGGAGGGGATTAACAATGAGCAGTTCTTC
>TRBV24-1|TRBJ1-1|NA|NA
CATSDTGSTEAFF
TGTGCCACCAGTGATACAGGGTCCACTGAAGCTTTCTTT
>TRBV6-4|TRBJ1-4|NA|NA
CASSVKPTNEKLFF
TGTGCCAGCAGTGTAAAGCCAACTAATGAAAAACTGTTTTTT